The rows below give T cell receptor beta chains drawn from one sample of a study of blood T cell repertoires in COVID-19. The repertoire was sequenced with immunoSEQ multiplex PCR; TCRdb's copy has only in-frame clones and lacks some. The sample yields a few hundred thousand clones, approximately 90% seen once. Source material: peripheral blood. Receptor source: a man aged 25 to 40 with acute or convalescent COVID-19. CDR3s include the opening cysteine and the closing phenylalanine or tryptophan. D genes are given only for firm matches. Clone sizes are given selectively: once, few, many, or a class where the clone is expanded.

V gene	clone size	D gene	J gene	CDR3 DNA	CDR3 protein
TRBV4-2	-	-	TRBJ2-7	TGTGCCAGCAGCCCGGGAGCCAGATCCTACGAGCAGTACTTC	CASSPGARSYEQYF
TRBV7-2	once	TRBD1	TRBJ1-5	TGTGCCAGCAGCCCAGGGGGTGGTAGCAATCAGCCCCAGCATTTT	CASSPGGGSNQPQHF
TRBV3-1/TRBV3-2	-	TRBD2	TRBJ2-3	TGTGCCAGCAGCCTTTACGGGGCGGGGGACACAGATACGCAGTATTTT	CASSLYGAGDTDTQYF
TRBV29-1	-	-	TRBJ2-7	TGCAGCGTTACCCAAGCGGGCCTCTACGAGCAGTACTTC	CSVTQAGLYEQYF
TRBV5-1	-	TRBD1	TRBJ1-2	TGCGCCAGCAGCTTGACAGGGGGTAGTAATGGCTACACCTTC	CASSLTGGSNGYTF
TRBV19	-	-	TRBJ1-1	TGTGCCAGTAGTATAGAATGGGGGGAGAGGAACACTGAAGCTTTCTTT	CASSIEWGERNTEAFF
TRBV3-1/TRBV3-2	-	TRBD2	TRBJ2-7	TGTGCCAGCAGCCCCTCACAGACTAGCGGGAGGGCAAAGTACGAGCAGTACTTC	CASSPSQTSGRAKYEQYF
TRBV5-4	-	TRBD2	TRBJ2-1	TGTGCCAGCAGCTCCAAGGGACTAGCGGACAATGAGCAGTTCTTC	CASSSKGLADNEQFF
TRBV6-5	-	-	TRBJ1-2	TGTGCCAGCAGTCCCCGTTATGGCTACACCTTC	CASSPRYGYTF
TRBV28	-	TRBD2	TRBJ2-1	TGTGCCAGCAGTTGGGACGCTAGCGGGCGGGTTCTGGAGCAGTTCTTC	CASSWDASGRVLEQFF
TRBV27	once	TRBD1	TRBJ1-5	TGTGCCAGCAGTTCAAGGACAGGACCCCAGCATTTT	CASSSRTGPQHF
TRBV28	-	-	TRBJ1-5	TGTGCCAGCAGTTCTCCGACAGCGCAGAATCAGCCCCAGCATTTT	CASSSPTAQNQPQHF